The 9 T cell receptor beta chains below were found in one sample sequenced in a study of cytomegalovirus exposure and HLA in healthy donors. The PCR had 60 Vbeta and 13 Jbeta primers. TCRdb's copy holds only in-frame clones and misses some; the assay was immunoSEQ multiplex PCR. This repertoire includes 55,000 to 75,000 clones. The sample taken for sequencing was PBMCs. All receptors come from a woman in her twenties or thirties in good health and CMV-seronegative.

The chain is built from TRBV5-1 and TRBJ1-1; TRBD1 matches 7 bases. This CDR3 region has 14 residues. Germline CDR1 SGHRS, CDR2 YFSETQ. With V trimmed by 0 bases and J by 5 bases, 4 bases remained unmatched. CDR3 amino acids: CASSLAGTATEAFF. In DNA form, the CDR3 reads TGCGCCAGCAGCTTGGCAGGGACAGCGACTGAAGCTTTCTTT.

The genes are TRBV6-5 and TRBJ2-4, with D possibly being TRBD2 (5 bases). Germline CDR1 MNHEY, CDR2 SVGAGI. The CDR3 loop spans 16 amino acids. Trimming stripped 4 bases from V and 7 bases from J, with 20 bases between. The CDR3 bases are TGTGCCAGCAGTTCCCCGATCGACGCCGGCGGGAACATTCAGTACTTC. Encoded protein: CASSSPIDAGGNIQYF.

CDR3 sequence: CATREPQETQYF. Here the CDR3 DNA reads TGCGCCACCCGGGAGCCTCAAGAGACCCAGTACTTC. J is TRBJ2-5 and V is TRBV10-2; TRBD2 might be the D (6 bases). The V gene's germline CDR1 is WSHSY and CDR2 SAAADI. The CDR3 consists of 12 residues. Trimming cost V 10 bases and J 2 bases, with 11 bases left between them.

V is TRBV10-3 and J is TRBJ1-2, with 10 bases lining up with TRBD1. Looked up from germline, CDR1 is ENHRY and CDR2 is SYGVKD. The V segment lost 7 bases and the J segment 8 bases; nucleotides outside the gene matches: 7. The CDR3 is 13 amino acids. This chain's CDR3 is CAITTTGGRGYTF. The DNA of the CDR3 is TGTGCCATCACCACGACAGGGGGCAGGGGCTACACCTTC.

The CDR3 sequence is CSVVNSGQEADYGYTF. In DNA, the CDR3 is TGCAGCGTTGTCAACTCGGGACAGGAGGCTGACTATGGCTACACCTTC. J is TRBJ1-2 and V is TRBV29-1; 8 nucleotides align to TRBD1. The CDR3 has 16 residues. Germline lookup yields CDR1 SQVTM and CDR2 ANQGSEA. Trimming cost V 4 bases and J 3 bases; bases outside gene matches: 13. Based on the CDR3 plus reference TRBV29-1 and TRBJ1-2, the full variable domain is SAVISQKPSRDICQRGTSLTIQCQVDSQVTMMFWYRQQPGQSLTLIATANQGSEATYESGFVIDKFPISRPNLTFSTLTVSNMSPEDSSIYLCSVVNSGQEADYGYTFGSGTRLTVV.

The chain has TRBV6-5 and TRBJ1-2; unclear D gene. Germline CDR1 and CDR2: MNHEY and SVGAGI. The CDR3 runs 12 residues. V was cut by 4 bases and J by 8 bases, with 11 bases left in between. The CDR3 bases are TGTGCCAGCAGTTCCGTCGGGTCCGGCTACACCTTC. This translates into CASSSVGSGYTF.

The DNA for the CDR3 is TGCAGCGCCCAACAGGTCGCTGAAGCTTTCTTT. This translates into CSAQQVAEAFF. The rearrangement uses TRBV29-1 and TRBJ1-1; D possibly corresponds to TRBD1 (5 bases). Looked up from germline, CDR1 is SQVTM and CDR2 is ANQGSEA. The V end was cut by 7 bases, the J end by 6 bases, with 12 bases between. The CDR3 is made up of 11 amino acids.

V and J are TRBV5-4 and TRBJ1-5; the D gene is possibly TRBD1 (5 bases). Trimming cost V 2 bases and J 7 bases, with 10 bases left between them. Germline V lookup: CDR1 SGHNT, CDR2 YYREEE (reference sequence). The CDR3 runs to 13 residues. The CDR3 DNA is TGTGCCAGCAGCTTAGGAGGGGCCCAGCCCCAGCATTTT. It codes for CASSLGGAQPQHF.

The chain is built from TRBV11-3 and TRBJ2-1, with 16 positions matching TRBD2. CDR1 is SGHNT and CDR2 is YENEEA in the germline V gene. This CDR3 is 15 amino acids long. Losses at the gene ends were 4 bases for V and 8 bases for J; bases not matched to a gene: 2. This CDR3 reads CASSSGTSGRDEQFF. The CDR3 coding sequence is TGTGCCAGCAGCTCCGGGACTAGCGGGAGGGATGAGCAGTTCTTC.